A single sample gave rise to the 27 T cell receptor beta chains below, sequenced in a study of T cell clonality in common variable immunodeficiency. Measured with immunoSEQ multiplex PCR; TCRdb has only the in-frame clones, and not every one. The specimen gives about 66,000 clones without singletons; the ten biggest hold roughly 1.7%. The sequencing sample was made of peripheral blood mononuclear cells. These receptors all stem from a person aged 18-69 years in good health.

This clone was counted at least ten times. The CDR3 goes on 3 residues after the read ends, and that part is filled in from the germline J gene. The chain couples TRBV28 to TRBJ2-1; TRBD2 agrees at 7 bases. The CDR3 has 14 amino acids. Germline CDR1 is MDHEN and CDR2 is SYDVKM. With V trimmed by 3 bases and J by 3 bases, 2 bases remained unmatched. The DNA read from the CDR3 is TGTGCCAGCAGTTTGAGCGGGGACTACAATGAG. This gives the protein CASSLSGDYNE. The entire CDR3 protein reads CASSLSGDYNEQFF.

This clone has a count of ten or more. The sequenced fragment ends 3 residues before the CDR3 boundary, so the rest is inferred from the germline J gene. This sequence joins TRBV5-1 and TRBJ2-7; D uncertain. The CDR3 runs 16 residues. The V end lost 0 bases, the J end lost 4 bases, and 17 bases lay between the germline ends. Germline V CDR1 and CDR2: SGHRS, YFSETQ. The CDR3 loop reads CASSLVVSAIQYEQYF. The part of the CDR3 DNA that was read is TGCGCCAGCAGCTTGGTTGTATCAGCGATTCAGTACGAG.

This clone came up many times. The CDR3 end is not reached by the read, which stops 3 residues before it; the germline J gene fills it in. The rearrangement joins TRBV19 to TRBJ1-1; TRBD1 might be the D (5 bases). Trimming shortened V by 6 bases and J by 1 base, and 12 bases separated the two germline ends. CDR3 length: 14 residues. Looked up from germline, CDR1 is LNHDA and CDR2 is SQIVND (reference sequence). CDR3 protein: CASRLSDKNTEAFF. The DNA read from the CDR3 is TGTGCCAGTAGGCTTTCGGACAAGAACACTGAA.

This clone was seen repeatedly, ten times or more. The CDR3 is cut off 3 residues early in the read; its end comes from the germline J gene. V usage is TRBV30 and J usage is TRBJ2-1; no clear D. V lost 0 bases to trimming and J lost 0 bases, with 9 bases between them. Germline V CDR1 and CDR2: GTSNPN, SVGIG (reference sequence). The CDR3 is made up of 15 amino acids. CDR3 in amino acids: CAWSVRSVSYNEQFF. The sequenced part of the CDR3 DNA is TGTGCCTGGAGTGTAAGGTCCGTCTCCTACAATGAG.

Many counts were recorded for this clone. With the read ending 3 residues before the CDR3 end, the germline J gene is used to fill in that end. The chain joins TRBV7-3 to TRBJ2-5; the match to TRBD2 covers 7 bases. This CDR3 is 16 amino acids long. Germline V lookup: CDR1 SGHTA, CDR2 FQGTGA. J was trimmed by 3 bases and V by 3 bases; bases with no gene match: 10. The CDR3 sequence: CASSLRPPSGEETQYF. CDR3 DNA (partial): TGTGCCAGCAGCTTGAGGCCCCCTAGCGGAGAAGAGACC.

The sample holds many counts of this clone. The CDR3 loop is CASSFLAGEETQYF. The CDR3 bases that were read are TGTGCCAGCAGCTTTCTAGCGGGAGAAGAGACC. This rearrangement joins TRBV11-2 to TRBJ2-5; 10 positions agree with TRBD2. The CDR3 end lies 3 residues beyond the end of the read and is filled in from the germline J gene. Germline V gene lookup returns CDR1 SGHAT and CDR2 FQNNGV. The CDR3 sequence is 14 residues long. V gave up 3 bases and J gave up 3 bases; unmatched junction bases: 1.

In regard to this clone: The read ends 3 residues shy of where the CDR3 ends; the end is completed using the germline J gene. The V and J genes are TRBV2 and TRBJ2-2; 7 bases match TRBD1. CDR1 is SNHLY, CDR2 FYNNEI, per germline. CDR3 length equals 13 residues. V gave up 5 bases and J gave up 6 bases; unmatched junction bases: 3. The CDR3 reads CASSPQGAGELFF. Partial CDR3 DNA: TGTGCCAGCAGTCCTCAGGGGGCCGGGGAG.

This clone was found a few times. Read coverage stops 3 residues before the CDR3 terminus; the germline J gene supplies the remainder. This chain links TRBV7-2 with TRBJ1-2; possibly TRBD1 for D (5 bases). The CDR3 loop spans 16 amino acids. CDR1 is SGHTA and CDR2 is FQGNSA in the germline V gene. The covered CDR3 bases are TGTGCCAGCAGCTTAGCACTAGCGGGACGTAGGAGTGAC. Translating it yields CASSLALAGRRSD. The CDR3 reads in full as CASSLALAGRRSDYTF.

Many counts were recorded for this clone. The read gets to within 3 residues of the CDR3 end, and the germline J gene fills in the rest. The chain uses TRBV7-2 and TRBJ2-3; 13 nucleotides agree with TRBD2. CDR1 and CDR2 (germline): SGHTA, FQGNSA. The CDR3 loop spans 15 amino acids. Losses at the gene ends were 5 bases for V and 6 bases for J; bases not matched to a gene: 5. CDR3 sequence reads: CASSKWTSGSDTQYF. CDR3 DNA (partial): TGTGCCAGCAGCAAGTGGACTAGCGGGAGCGATACG.

Many counts were recorded for this clone. The read stops 3 residues short of the end of the CDR3; the missing end is completed from the germline J gene. The V call is TRBV20-1, the J call TRBJ2-1; the match to TRBD1 covers 10 bases. This CDR3 is built from 16 residues. Germline assignment: CDR1 DFQATT and CDR2 SNEGSKA (reference sequence). Trimming at V came to 0 bases and at J to 3 bases, leaving 5 bases not matched to a gene. The part of the CDR3 DNA that was read is TGCAGTGCTAGAGATTACCGGGACAGGGGCTACAATGAG. As protein: CSARDYRDRGYNE. The whole CDR3 sequence is CSARDYRDRGYNEQFF.

In its sample, this clone was seen many times. The read terminates 3 residues before the CDR3 end, so the remaining end is supplied by the germline J gene. V is TRBV6-2 or TRBV6-3 and J is TRBJ2-7; TRBD1 agrees at 8 bases. There are 17 residues in the CDR3. The V gene end was trimmed by 7 bases and the J gene end by 4 bases; junction bases not matched to a gene: 18. Germline values: CDR1 MNHEY, CDR2 SVGEGT. The CDR3: CASTRRAGGQGAYEQYF. The sequenced part of the CDR3 DNA is TGTGCCAGCACGCGACGGGCCGGAGGGCAGGGGGCTTACGAG.

This clone was counted many times. The missing CDR3 end, 3 residues past where the read stops, is filled in from the germline J gene. The chain links TRBV20-1 to TRBJ2-3; TRBD2 aligns across 8 bases. The CDR3 spans 14 residues. Germline trimming cut 5 bases from V and 4 bases from J; bases unmatched to any gene: 8. CDR1 is DFQATT and CDR2 is SNEGSKA in the germline V gene (reference sequence). The CDR3 protein is CSAPTSENPDTQYF. The CDR3 bases that were read are TGCAGTGCTCCGACTAGCGAAAATCCAGATACG.

This clone occurred many times. The sequenced fragment ends 3 residues before the CDR3 boundary, so the rest is inferred from the germline J gene. The chain is built from TRBV24-1 and TRBJ2-7; the D gene is possibly TRBD1 (6 bases). Per the germline V gene, CDR1 is KGHDR and CDR2 is SFDVKD. Trimming took off 4 bases at V and 1 base at J, with 10 bases between the two ends. This CDR3 comprises 14 residues. CDR3 DNA, as far as it was read: TGTGCCACCAGTGAATCGGACAGTTCCTACGAG. Translation gives CATSESDSSYE. In full, the CDR3 reads CATSESDSSYEQYF.

This clone came up many times. From the germline J gene comes the end of the CDR3, since the read stops 3 residues before it. The chain has TRBV5-1 and TRBJ2-1; D ambiguous. The ends were cut back, 4 bases at V and 9 bases at J, with 8 bases in the middle. Germline V lookup: CDR1 SGHRS, CDR2 YFSETQ. The length of the CDR3 is 11 residues. CDR3 DNA, as far as it was read: TGCGCCAGCAGCCCCGGTAGTGAG. Its protein is CASSPGSE. The full CDR3 reads CASSPGSEQFF.

This clone has ten or more counts. Sequencing ends 3 residues short of the CDR3 end; the germline J gene provides the rest. The chain recombines TRBV5-6 with TRBJ2-1; weak D call: TRBD1 (6 bases). Per the germline V gene, CDR1 is SGHDT and CDR2 is YYEEEE. Trimming left V 3 bases short and J 6 bases short, with 10 bases between. The CDR3 extends over 13 amino acids. CDR3: CASSSGTINEQFF. The CDR3 bases that were read are TGTGCCAGCAGCTCCGGGACAATCAATGAG.

Ten or more counts support this clone. The sequenced fragment ends 3 residues before the CDR3 boundary, so the rest is inferred from the germline J gene. The chain uses TRBV6-2 or TRBV6-3 and TRBJ2-1; a weak D match, TRBD1 (6 bases). CDR3 size: 14 residues. Germline V gene data show CDR1 as MNHEY and CDR2 as SVGEGT. Trimming pared 1 base from V and 7 bases from J, leaving 11 bases between. CDR3 DNA (partial): TGTGCCAGCAGTTACTTCGCGAGGGGGAATGAG. Its translation is CASSYFARGNE. The whole CDR3 protein reads CASSYFARGNEQFF.

This clone was observed at least ten times. The read comes to an end 3 residues before the CDR3 does, leaving the germline J gene to fill in the end. The chain recombines TRBV7-8 with TRBJ1-1; tentatively, D is TRBD1 (5 bases). Trimming took off 4 bases at V and 1 base at J, with 16 bases between the two ends. This CDR3 has 16 amino acids. In germline, CDR1 is SGHVS, CDR2 FQNEAQ. This CDR3 is CASSSSARGGNTEAFF. The CDR3 DNA, read in part, is TGTGCCAGCAGCTCCAGCGCGCGGGGGGGGAACACTGAA. Together with reference TRBV7-8 and TRBJ1-1, the CDR3 gives the full variable domain: GAGVSQSPRYKVAKRGQDVALRCDPISGHVSLFWYQQALGQGPEFLTYFQNEAQLDKSGLPSDRFFAERPEGSVSTLKIQRTQQEDSAVYLCASSSSARGGNTEAFFGQGTRLTVV.

This clone was counted many times. The read terminates 3 residues before the CDR3 end, so the remaining end is supplied by the germline J gene. The chain couples TRBV28 to TRBJ2-3; TRBD2 matches 13 bases. The trim removed 5 bases at V and 4 bases at J, leaving 15 bases unmatched. This CDR3 is 19 amino acids long. Germline values: CDR1 MDHEN, CDR2 SYDVKM. This CDR3 is CASSPWGPGLAGAPDTQYF. The covered CDR3 bases are TGTGCCAGCAGTCCCTGGGGCCCCGGACTAGCGGGAGCCCCAGATACG.

This clone was counted ten times or more. The read gets to within 3 residues of the CDR3 end, and the germline J gene fills in the rest. This chain links TRBV20-1 with TRBJ2-3, with unresolved D. Germline CDR1 and CDR2: DFQATT and SNEGSKA (reference sequence). This CDR3 is built from 16 residues. V dropped 1 base and J dropped 2 bases, with 16 bases sitting between them. Partial CDR3 DNA: TGCAGTGCTAGAGCCCCGACTGAACTGATCACAGATACG. It codes for CSARAPTELITDT. The whole CDR3 sequence is CSARAPTELITDTQYF.

This clone was seen repeatedly, ten times or more. Sequencing ends 3 residues short of the CDR3 end; the germline J gene provides the rest. The chain is built from TRBV18 and TRBJ1-4, with 8 bases identical to TRBD1. J lost 5 bases, V lost 1 base, and 12 bases had no gene match. CDR3 length: 18 amino acids. Germline V CDR1 and CDR2: KGHSH, LQKENI. CDR3 amino acids: CASSPRPGQEEGNEKLFF. CDR3 bases read: TGTGCCAGCTCACCACGACCGGGACAGGAAGAGGGGAATGAAAAA.

This clone showed up many times. The read ends 3 residues early relative to the CDR3; the germline J gene fills the gap. The chain has TRBV20-1 and TRBJ2-2; weak D call: TRBD1 (6 bases). Per the germline V gene, CDR1 is DFQATT and CDR2 is SNEGSKA (reference sequence). The CDR3 has 16 residues. V shed 5 bases and J shed 3 bases, with 19 bases lying between them. CDR3 residues: CSAPKTGTLDTGELFF. Incomplete CDR3 DNA: TGCAGTGCTCCCAAAACCGGGACACTAGACACCGGGGAG.

This clone has ten or more counts. The sequenced fragment ends 3 residues before the CDR3 boundary, so the rest is inferred from the germline J gene. The chain combines TRBV10-3 with TRBJ2-5; 7 positions agree with TRBD1. CDR3 length: 14 residues. V gave up 10 bases and J gave up 5 bases; unmatched junction bases: 13. Germline CDR1 ENHRY, CDR2 SYGVKD. CDR3 sequence: CATKSGTDDETQYF. The sequenced part of the CDR3 DNA is TGTGCCACCAAATCCGGGACAGACGATGAGACC.

The sample holds many counts of this clone. The sequenced fragment ends 3 residues before the CDR3 boundary, so the rest is inferred from the germline J gene. The V gene is TRBV20-1, the J gene TRBJ2-1; 9 bases are a match to TRBD2. V lost 5 bases to trimming and J lost 8 bases; unmatched junction nucleotides: 19. CDR1 DFQATT and CDR2 SNEGSKA come from the germline V gene (reference sequence). CDR3 size: 17 residues. CDR3 loop: CSAPITPRRRLADEQFF. The covered CDR3 bases are TGCAGTGCTCCTATTACCCCTCGAAGAAGACTAGCGGATGAG.

This clone was observed many times. The CDR3 end lies 3 residues beyond the end of the read and is filled in from the germline J gene. The chain couples TRBV23-1 to TRBJ2-7; possible D gene TRBD1, 6 bases. TRBV23-1 is an ORF; its function is uncertain. The CDR3 is 15 amino acids. V was cut by 0 bases and J by 3 bases, with 12 bases left in between. Partial CDR3 DNA: TGCGCCAGCAGTCAATCGTGGGGACACCACTACGAG. It is translated as CASSQSWGHHYE. The whole CDR3 sequence is CASSQSWGHHYEQYF.

This clone was seen many times. With the read ending 3 residues before the CDR3 end, the germline J gene is used to fill in that end. The chain uses TRBV20-1 and TRBJ2-3, with 8 bases identical to TRBD2. Germline loops: CDR1 DFQATT, CDR2 SNEGSKA (reference sequence). CDR3 length: 16 residues. Germline trimming cut 6 bases from V and 0 bases from J; bases unmatched to any gene: 11. CDR3 region: CSAGTRGVLSTDTQYF. Incomplete CDR3 DNA: TGCAGTGCGGGGACTAGAGGGGTCCTTAGCACAGATACG.

This clone was picked up many times. The CDR3 end falls 3 residues outside the read, so it is completed with the germline J gene. This chain uses TRBV28 with TRBJ1-1; 9 nucleotides align to TRBD1. The CDR3 consists of 12 residues. The germline V gene encodes CDR1 MDHEN and CDR2 SYDVKM. Here the CDR3 reads CASSSRTGVAFF. The part of the CDR3 DNA that was read is TGTGCCAGCAGTTCCCGGACAGGGGTG.

This clone was observed many times. Incomplete CDR3 DNA: TGTGCCAGCAGCTTAGTGGGGGGGCCTGATACG. Amino acids: CASSLVGGPDT. In full, the CDR3 is CASSLVGGPDTQYF. V is TRBV7-2 and J is TRBJ2-3; TRBD2 might be the D (7 bases). The CDR3 end falls 3 residues outside the read, so it is completed with the germline J gene. Germline V gene data show CDR1 as SGHTA and CDR2 as FQGNSA. The CDR3 runs to 14 residues. V lost 1 base and J lost 6, with 11 bases in between.